The entry that follows covers one TCR beta chain sequence. The antigen is undetermined. This sample is drawn from a study of OX40 agonist ivuxolimab in advanced cancers. Repertoires were generated with immunoSEQ multiplex PCR, while TCRdb's copy carries only in-frame clones and drops some. This table holds roughly 95,000 clones, about nine tenths found once. The study, taken as a whole, reports: More expanded clones were seen, on average, in CD8+ T cells than in CD4+.

V dropped 3 bases and J dropped 3 bases, with 22 bases sitting between them. Germline values: CDR1 SGHKS, CDR2 YYEKEE (reference sequence). The CDR3 sequence is 18 residues long. This sequence originates from an adult with an advanced solid tumor such as melanoma, head and neck, liver or kidney cancer. Sequencing was performed on CD4+ or CD8+ T cells sorted from blood, taken in a trial of the OX40 agonist ivuxolimab. V and J are TRBV5-5 and TRBJ1-5; D might be TRBD1 (6 bases). CDR3 region: CASSSRGEGQGHNQPQHF. CDR3 in DNA: TGTGCCAGCAGCTCGCGGGGCGAGGGTCAGGGGCACAATCAGCCCCAGCATTTT.